This TCR beta chain was captured by sequencing in a study of blood T cells in healthy people across ages. Study observations and caveats: Samples with more naive T cells showed higher observed beta diversity. The recorded TCR beta diversity per million T cells decreased in a roughly linear manner with age.

Primers used in a second PCR of about 7 to 12 cycles were a sample-barcoded 5' primer and a J-beta primer mix. TCRdb reprocessed the 5' RACE reads via MiXCR and lists one record per CDR3 protein. This table holds around 990,000 distinct CDR3 sequences, around 27% found once. About this clonotype itself: Its target is unknown.

Separately, the same data were catalogued under a study of T cells of mothers and their children. From that paper: Donation involved three healthy Caucasian mothers and the six children that they had. Slightly higher but non-significant overlap marked related mother-child pairs versus unrelated pairs.

The specimen sequenced was blood. The TCR originated in a girl aged 2 to 10 in good health.

The CDR3, as DNA: TGCAGTGCTTTAGATGGGCCTGAAGCTTTCTTT. Translating it yields CSALDGPEAFF. The chain has TRBV20-1 and TRBJ1-1; D gene uncertain. V lost 5 bases to trimming and J lost 6 bases, with 10 bases between them. CDR1 is DFQATT, CDR2 SNEGSKA, per germline (reference sequence). The CDR3 is 11 amino acids.